This T cell receptor (beta chain) was observed in a study of T cell responses to AZD1222 COVID-19 vaccine. Comment on this clone: Its matching antigen is unknown.

Study-wide findings and caveats: Nearly half of the spike-specific TCRs reportedly recognize variant regions that carry no mutations. Spike-specific TCR repertoires showed rising breadth and depth after two AZD1222 doses.

The data were produced by immunoSEQ multiplex PCR, yet TCRdb's version contains in-frame clones alone and is incomplete. Of approximately 150,000 clones in the sample, 91% are singletons; the top ten hold roughly 7.5%. The ends were cut back, 3 bases at V and 3 bases at J, with 12 bases in the middle. Germline CDR1 reads SNHLY; CDR2 reads FYNNEI. CDR3 length: 14 residues. The material was peripheral blood, obtained 28 days after the second dose of the MenACWY control vaccine. This receptor was identified in an adult who received the MenACWY meningococcal vaccine as a control. The rearrangement joins TRBV2 to TRBJ2-7; D is possibly TRBD1 (5 bases). The DNA for the CDR3 is TGTGCCAGCAGTGAGACCAGGGTTGGCTACGAGCAGTACTTC. Encoded protein: CASSETRVGYEQYF.